This TCR beta chain was sequenced in a study of T cell responses to AZD1222 COVID-19 vaccine. Looking at the study overall: Pooled in the analysis were second doses at about 4 or about 12 weeks.

Study-level points and caveats: Donors, mostly white British, included more females; clonal diversity was possibly underestimated. Elevations in Spike-specific TCR breadth and depth followed administration of two AZD1222 doses.

This clone was recorded only once. What it binds is unknown. Germline V gene lookup returns CDR1 ENHRY and CDR2 SYGVKD. This CDR3 comprises 15 residues. The junction had 10 bases not matched to a gene; V was cut back by 2 bases and J by 7 bases. The protocol was immunoSEQ multiplex PCR, while the TCRdb copy is restricted to in-frame clones and leaves out a portion. Of about 140,000 clones detected, around 88% appear once; the ten largest clones hold under 3.5%. The TCR comes from an adult in good health. The chain carries TRBV10-3 and TRBJ1-1, with 7 bases fitting TRBD1. The starting material was peripheral blood, obtained on day 0 of AZD1222 vaccination. CDR3 nucleotide sequence: TGTGCCATCAGTGAGCTCCTCACAGGGGTTTTTGAAGCTTTCTTT. The encoded protein is CAISELLTGVFEAFF.